One sample yielded the 22 T cell receptor beta chains listed below, sequenced in a study of T cell responses to AZD1222 COVID-19 vaccine. Clones were sequenced by immunoSEQ multiplex PCR, and TCRdb holds only the in-frame ones, with some missing. The data contain 150,000 to 200,000 clones, 80% to 95% of them singletons. The material sequenced was peripheral blood, taken 28 days after the second AZD1222 dose. These receptor sequences come from an adult who received the AZD1222 COVID-19 vaccine.

This chain uses TRBV7-9 with TRBJ2-1, with 8 positions matching TRBD1. J lost 4 bases, V lost 6 bases, and 5 bases had no gene match. The germline V gene has CDR1 SEHNR and CDR2 FQNEAQ (reference sequence). This CDR3 has 14 amino acids. CDR3 nucleotides: TGTGCCAGCAGTCCAGGGGGCGGGTACAATGAGCAGTTCTTC. Translated, it gives CASSPGGGYNEQFF.

This CDR3 is CASSLAGTTLLSYTF. CDR3 DNA: TGTGCCAGCAGTTTGGCCGGGACAACCCTCCTGAGCTACACCTTC. The chain has TRBV27 and TRBJ1-2; perhaps TRBD1 as D (6 bases). Trimming stripped 3 bases from V and 9 bases from J, with 20 bases between. The V gene's germline CDR1 is MNHEY and CDR2 SMNVEV (reference sequence). The CDR3 is 15 residues long.

This clone appeared a single time. The chain links TRBV30 to TRBJ1-6; a possible D gene is TRBD1 (5 bases). CDR3 length: 15 amino acids. The germline V and J ends were trimmed by 6 bases and 7 bases, with 19 bases remaining between them. Germline V gene lookup returns CDR1 GTSNPN and CDR2 SVGIG (reference sequence). The chain's CDR3 is CACSAGTWSNSPLHF. The CDR3 bases are TGTGCCTGTTCGGCCGGGACCTGGTCGAATTCACCCCTCCACTTT.

This chain connects TRBV19 to TRBJ2-3, with 9 nucleotides matching TRBD1. The germline gives CDR1 LNHDA, CDR2 SQIVND (reference sequence). The CDR3 spans 17 residues. V trimming: 2 bases; J trimming: 1 base; junction bases outside the gene matches: 7. DNA for the CDR3: TGTGCCAGTAGTATAACCGGGACAGGGATGGGCACAGATACGCAGTATTTT. As protein: CASSITGTGMGTDTQYF.

The chain combines TRBV5-4 with TRBJ2-1; D is perhaps TRBD2 (5 bases). V lost 5 bases, J lost 0 bases, and 9 bases lay in between. Germline V gene sequence: CDR1 SGHNT, CDR2 YYREEE (reference sequence). The CDR3 has 14 residues. CDR3 amino acids: CASSLDFSYNEQFF. The CDR3 region has the DNA TGTGCCAGCAGTCTGGACTTCTCCTACAATGAGCAGTTCTTC.

CDR3 loop: CASIVIGGGTEAFF. The CDR3 nucleotides are TGTGCCAGCATTGTTATAGGGGGGGGCACTGAAGCTTTCTTT. The J gene is TRBJ1-1, the V gene TRBV6-6, with D maybe TRBD1 (6 bases). Germline V gives CDR1 MNHNY, CDR2 SVGAGI (reference sequence). The length of the CDR3 is 14 residues. V lost 7 bases to trimming and J lost 4 bases, with 16 bases between them.

V is TRBV6-5 and J is TRBJ2-1, with 8 bases fitting TRBD2. In germline, CDR1 is MNHEY, CDR2 SVGAGI. V gave up 6 bases and J gave up 5 bases; unmatched junction bases: 9. The CDR3 consists of 15 residues. The DNA for the CDR3 is TGTGCCAGCAGGTATAACGGGAGGGCTAACAATGAGCAGTTCTTC. This gives the protein CASRYNGRANNEQFF.

V gene TRBV5-4 combines with J gene TRBJ1-1, with no clear D. CDR3 length equals 12 residues. Trimming removed 5 bases from V and 1 base from J, with 6 bases in between. The germline V gene has CDR1 SGHNT and CDR2 YYREEE (reference sequence). The CDR3 DNA sequence: TGTGCCAGCAGTTGGGGGAACACTGAAGCTTTCTTT. This translates into CASSWGNTEAFF.

The rearrangement links TRBV24-1 to TRBJ2-5; TRBD2 might be the D (6 bases). The CDR3 spans 16 residues. Germline loops: CDR1 KGHDR, CDR2 SFDVKD. The V end lost 3 bases, the J end lost 5 bases, and 18 bases lay between the germline ends. The DNA for the CDR3 is TGTGCCACCAGTGATCGTGGGTCTAGCGATTATGAGACCCAGTACTTC. Its protein product is CATSDRGSSDYETQYF.

V is TRBV7-3 and J is TRBJ2-1; 7 nucleotides match TRBD2. V lost 4 bases and J lost 0; bases outside the gene matches: 15. Germline V gives CDR1 SGHTA, CDR2 FQGTGA. The CDR3 has 19 residues. The CDR3 reads CASSSGRVTSPSSYNEQFF. Written as DNA, the CDR3 is TGTGCCAGCAGCTCCGGCCGTGTGACTAGCCCGAGCTCCTACAATGAGCAGTTCTTC.

The chain uses TRBV3-1 (or the pseudogene TRBV3-2) and TRBJ1-2, with D possibly TRBD1 on 5 matching bases. CDR1 LGHDT and CDR2 YNNKEL come from the germline V gene (reference sequence). Trimming took off 0 bases at V and 5 bases at J, with 16 bases between the two ends. The CDR3 has 16 residues. CDR3 protein: CASSQDPSGVEYGYTF. The CDR3 region has the DNA TGTGCCAGCAGCCAAGATCCTTCGGGGGTGGAGTATGGCTACACCTTC.

This clone appeared once. The chain combines TRBV10-2 with TRBJ2-5; no firm D call. The CDR3 has 14 amino acids. The germline V gene has CDR1 WSHSY and CDR2 SAAADI. Trimming removed 7 bases from V and 2 bases from J, with 14 bases in between. This CDR3 reads CASKGLARQETQYF. The CDR3 nucleotides are TGCGCCAGCAAAGGTTTGGCCCGTCAAGAGACCCAGTACTTC.

V gene TRBV18 combines with J gene TRBJ2-5; D is perhaps TRBD1 (5 bases). Trimming shortened V by 1 base and J by 5 bases, and 14 bases separated the two germline ends. The V gene's germline CDR1 is KGHSH and CDR2 LQKENI. This CDR3 is built from 15 residues. The CDR3 DNA is TGTGCCAGCTCACCACAGCCAGGGAATTTTGAGACCCAGTACTTC. It translates to CASSPQPGNFETQYF.

This chain joins TRBV6-5 and TRBJ2-2; 9 bases line up with TRBD1. Trimming removed 6 bases from V and 8 bases from J; junction bases left unmatched: 10. Per germline, CDR1 MNHEY and CDR2 SVGAGI. The CDR3 loop spans 15 amino acids. The CDR3 region is CASRKQGAALGELFF. As DNA, the CDR3 is TGTGCCAGCAGAAAACAGGGGGCCGCCCTTGGGGAGCTGTTTTTT.

This rearrangement joins TRBV6-2 or TRBV6-3 to TRBJ2-7, with a weak D call TRBD1 (6 bases). The length of the CDR3 is 14 residues. CDR1 is MNHEY, CDR2 SVGEGT, per germline. V was pared by 6 bases and J by 3 bases, with 15 bases between. The CDR3 DNA sequence: TGTGCCAGCAGCTTCCCGGACAGAGACTACGAGCAGTACTTC. Its protein product is CASSFPDRDYEQYF.

J is TRBJ2-2 and V is TRBV5-1; no clear D. V gave up 3 bases and J gave up 3 bases, with 6 bases separating them. Germline-derived CDR1 and CDR2 are SGHRS and YFSETQ. The CDR3 covers 13 residues. CDR3 bases: TGCGCCAGCAGCTACCAATACACCGGGGAGCTGTTTTTT. Encoded protein: CASSYQYTGELFF.

There are a few counts of this clone. The V call is TRBV18, the J call TRBJ2-5; no firm D call. V was shortened by 1 base and J by 0 bases, with 6 bases between the two germline ends. CDR3 length: 14 residues. Germline lookup yields CDR1 KGHSH and CDR2 LQKENI. CDR3 loop: CASSPRADQETQYF. CDR3 DNA: TGTGCCAGCTCACCACGTGCCGACCAAGAGACCCAGTACTTC.

This chain uses TRBV6-5 with TRBJ2-7; D is perhaps TRBD2 (5 bases). The CDR3 has 15 amino acids. Trimming shortened V by 2 bases and J by 1 base, and 12 bases separated the two germline ends. Per the germline V gene, CDR1 is MNHEY and CDR2 is SVGAGI. CDR3 DNA: TGTGCCAGCAGTTACGACACCCGGGGATCCTACGAGCAGTACTTC. Protein sequence: CASSYDTRGSYEQYF.

The chain joins TRBV25-1 to TRBJ1-4; weak D call: TRBD1 (6 bases). The CDR3 runs to 13 residues. V lost 4 bases, J lost 5 bases, and 8 bases lay in between. Germline CDR1 reads MGHDK; CDR2 reads SYGVNS. In DNA form, the CDR3 reads TGTGCCAGCAGTGTTCAGGGGAATGAAAAACTGTTTTTT. It translates to CASSVQGNEKLFF.

The chain employs TRBV5-1 and TRBJ2-5, with 13 positions matching TRBD2. Germline V gene data show CDR1 as SGHRS and CDR2 as YFSETQ. CDR3 size: 15 residues. Trimming cost V 0 bases and J 7 bases; bases outside gene matches: 3. CDR3 bases: TGCGCCAGCAGCTTGGGACTAGCGGGGGGCGGGACCCAGTACTTC. This translates into CASSLGLAGGGTQYF.

V gene TRBV6-5 combines with J gene TRBJ1-6; D ambiguous. V was clipped by 7 bases and J by 7 bases, with 14 bases between them. CDR1 and CDR2 (germline): MNHEY, SVGAGI. The CDR3 contains 14 residues. CDR3 sequence reads: CASTLRNRNSPLHF. The CDR3 DNA reads as TGTGCCAGCACCCTCAGGAACAGAAATTCACCCCTCCACTTT.

J is TRBJ2-2 and V is TRBV28; 7 positions match TRBD1. From germline, CDR1 is MDHEN and CDR2 SYDVKM. The CDR3 length is 15 residues. J was trimmed by 4 bases and V by 8 bases; bases with no gene match: 10. For the CDR3, the DNA is TGTGCCAGCGAAGCTAACAGGGGAATCACCGGGGAGCTGTTTTTT. Protein product: CASEANRGITGELFF.